The sequence of this TCR beta chain was determined in a study of sequential checkpoint blockade in melanoma. Study details: Both treatment sequences were followed by maintenance nivolumab.

The CDR3 sequence is 15 residues long. The ends were cut back, 3 bases at V and 3 bases at J, with 15 bases in the middle. The V gene's germline CDR1 is SGHNT and CDR2 YYREEE (reference sequence). Assay: immunoSEQ multiplex PCR; the TCRdb copy retains only in-frame clones and omits some. The data contain 25,000 to 35,000 clones, 75% to 85% of them singletons. Described treatment: randomized to nivolumab then ipilimumab (arm A) or the reverse (arm B). DNA-damaging chemotherapy had not been given to any patient beforehand. Live CD3+CD8+ CD19− CD56− cells were sorted from PBMCs. This chain uses TRBV5-4 with TRBJ1-1, with D possibly TRBD1 on 5 matching bases. The TCR sequence derives from a human donor with melanoma. The sample here was CD8+ T cells sorted from blood (inferred from file names), taken from a patient given nivolumab and ipilimumab in sequence. The CDR3 nucleotides are TGTGCCAGCAGCTCCCTCGGGGACTCTTACACTGAAGCTTTCTTT. This sequence encodes CASSSLGDSYTEAFF.